A single sample gave rise to the 13 T cell receptor beta chains below, sequenced in a study of blood T cell repertoires in COVID-19. Sequencing was performed with immunoSEQ multiplex PCR; in TCRdb, only in-frame clones are kept and a portion is missing. The table includes 200,000 to 300,000 clones, around 87% detected once. Sequencing was carried out using peripheral blood. The receptors stem from a woman in her thirties or forties who had recovered from COVID-19.

The V and J genes are TRBV2 and TRBJ1-2; weak D call: TRBD1 (6 bases). Germline V lookup: CDR1 SNHLY, CDR2 FYNNEI. The V end lost 6 bases, the J end lost 8 bases, and 19 bases lay between the germline ends. The CDR3 runs 14 residues. CDR3 DNA: TGTGCCAGCAGCCCCCCCCGGACAGTGATCGGCTACACCTTC. Translation gives CASSPPRTVIGYTF.

This chain joins TRBV5-4 and TRBJ1-2; D may be TRBD1 (6 bases). Germline values: CDR1 SGHNT, CDR2 YYREEE (reference sequence). Trimming cost V 0 bases and J 6 bases, with 9 bases left between them. CDR3 length equals 13 residues. CDR3 nucleotides: TGTGCCAGCAGCTTGGCCGGGACAAATGGCTACACCTTC. Protein product: CASSLAGTNGYTF.

J is TRBJ2-5 and V is TRBV5-1; 7 nucleotides agree with TRBD2. The trim removed 7 bases at V and 0 bases at J, leaving 12 bases unmatched. CDR3 length equals 16 residues. Germline loops: CDR1 SGHRS, CDR2 YFSETQ. The CDR3 reads CASRIAERGNQETQYF. As DNA, the CDR3 is TGCGCCAGCCGAATCGCCGAGCGGGGCAACCAAGAGACCCAGTACTTC.

This clone showed up just once. The DNA is left out, because the CDR3 cannot be placed on it with certainty; the CDR3 is given as TCRdb lists it. The chain couples TRBV20-1 to TRBJ2-7; the table's D call, TRBD1, was not checked against the DNA. CDR1 and CDR2 (germline): DFQATT, SNEGSKA (reference sequence). The CDR3 extends over 16 residues, inclusive of both ends. CDR3 sequence: CSASSISGTVLREQYF.

The rearrangement joins TRBV4-3 to TRBJ1-1, with a tentative D call TRBD1 (6 bases). Trimming stripped 4 bases from V and 8 bases from J, with 14 bases between. CDR1 LGHNA and CDR2 YSLEER come from the germline V gene. This CDR3 is 13 amino acids long. The CDR3 spells CASSPTGLLEAFF. The CDR3, as DNA: TGCGCCAGCAGCCCCACAGGGTTGTTAGAAGCTTTCTTT.

The chain couples TRBV27 to TRBJ1-1; TRBD1 matches 7 bases. The CDR3 spans 15 residues. CDR1 is MNHEY, CDR2 SMNVEV, per germline (reference sequence). Trimming at V came to 5 bases and at J to 1 base, leaving 7 bases not matched to a gene. The CDR3 DNA reads as TGTGCCAGCAGTGTCCTACAGGGGCAGAACACTGAAGCTTTCTTT. Protein product: CASSVLQGQNTEAFF.

The J gene is TRBJ1-3, the V gene TRBV2; 12 nucleotides align to TRBD1. The CDR3 runs 15 residues. CDR1 and CDR2 from the germline V gene are SNHLY and FYNNEI. V was pared by 6 bases and J by 8 bases, with 8 bases of the junction left unmatched. CDR3 sequence reads: CASRRGQGARDTIYF. The CDR3 coding sequence is TGTGCCAGCAGGAGGGGACAGGGGGCAAGGGACACCATATATTTT.

J is TRBJ2-7 and V is TRBV5-8, with TRBD2 as a possible D gene (6 bases). The CDR3 runs to 14 residues. Germline CDR1 and CDR2: SGHTS and YDEGEE. Trimming took off 4 bases at V and 6 bases at J, with 17 bases between the two ends. The CDR3 region has the DNA TGTGCCAGCAGCACCCCGGGGGAGGTTCGCGAGCAGTACTTC. The encoded protein is CASSTPGEVREQYF.

This clone was seen a single time. The rearrangement links TRBV6-5 to TRBJ1-2; D unresolved. From germline, CDR1 is MNHEY and CDR2 SVGAGI. V was shortened by 7 bases and J by 0 bases, with 12 bases between the two germline ends. The CDR3 spans 14 residues. CDR3 residues: CASTRLPTNYGYTF. The CDR3 coding sequence is TGTGCCAGCACCCGCCTACCCACTAACTATGGCTACACCTTC.

The chain combines TRBV4-1 with TRBJ1-1; 7 bases agree with TRBD1. This CDR3 has 16 amino acids. The germline gives CDR1 MGHRA, CDR2 YSYEKL. After removal of 0 bases from V and 2 bases from J, the junction contained 6 bases not matched to a gene. DNA of the CDR3: TGCGCCAGCAGCCAAGACTCCAGGACAGGAAACACTGAAGCTTTCTTT. Protein sequence: CASSQDSRTGNTEAFF.

The chain couples TRBV12-3 or TRBV12-4 to TRBJ2-3; D ambiguous. V dropped 6 bases and J dropped 6 bases, with 10 bases sitting between them. The CDR3 sequence is 12 residues long. CDR3: CASSLRRDTQYF. The CDR3 DNA is TGTGCCAGCAGCCTCCGTCGGGATACGCAGTATTTT.

The CDR3 nucleotides read TGTGCCAGCAGTCTTCCCGACTCCAGCACTGAAGCTTTCTTT. Translating gives CASSLPDSSTEAFF. V usage is TRBV28 and J usage is TRBJ1-1; D gene unclear. Trimming removed 5 bases from V and 4 bases from J, with 14 bases in between. Germline CDR1 and CDR2: MDHEN and SYDVKM. This CDR3 region has 14 residues. Complete variable domain (other parts from reference TRBV28 and TRBJ1-1): DVKVTQSSRYLVKRTGEKVFLECVQDMDHENMFWYRQDPGLGLRLIYFSYDVKMKEKGDIPEGYSVSREKKERFSLILESASTNQTSMYLCASSLPDSSTEAFFGQGTRLTVV.

The rearrangement joins TRBV27 to TRBJ2-2; TRBD1 is a possible D gene (6 bases). The germline V and J ends were trimmed by 6 bases and 4 bases, with 12 bases remaining between them. Germline CDR1 and CDR2: MNHEY and SMNVEV (reference sequence). There are 14 residues in the CDR3. In DNA form, the CDR3 reads TGTGCCAGCAGCTATACAGGGCTCACCGGGGAGCTGTTTTTT. Protein sequence: CASSYTGLTGELFF.